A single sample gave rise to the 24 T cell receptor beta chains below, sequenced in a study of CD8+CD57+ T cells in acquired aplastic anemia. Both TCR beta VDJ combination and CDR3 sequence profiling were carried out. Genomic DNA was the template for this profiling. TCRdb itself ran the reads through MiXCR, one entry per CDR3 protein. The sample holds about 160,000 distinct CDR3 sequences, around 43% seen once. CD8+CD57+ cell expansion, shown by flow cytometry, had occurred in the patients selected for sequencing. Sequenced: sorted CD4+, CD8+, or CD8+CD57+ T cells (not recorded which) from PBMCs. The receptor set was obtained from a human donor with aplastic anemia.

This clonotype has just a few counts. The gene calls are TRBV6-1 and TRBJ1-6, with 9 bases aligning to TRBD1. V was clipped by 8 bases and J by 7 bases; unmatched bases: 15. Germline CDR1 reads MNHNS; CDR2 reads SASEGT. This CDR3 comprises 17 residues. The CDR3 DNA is TGTGCCAGCGGTACCCACCGACCGACAGGGGGGAATTCACCCCTCCACTTT. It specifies CASGTHRPTGGNSPLHF.

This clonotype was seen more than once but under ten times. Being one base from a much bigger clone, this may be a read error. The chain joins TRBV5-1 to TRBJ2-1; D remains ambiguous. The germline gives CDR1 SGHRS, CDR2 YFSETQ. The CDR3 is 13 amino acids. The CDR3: CASSLLWGNEQLF. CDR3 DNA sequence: TGCGCCAGCAGCCTCCTGTGGGGTAATGAGCAGCTCTTC.

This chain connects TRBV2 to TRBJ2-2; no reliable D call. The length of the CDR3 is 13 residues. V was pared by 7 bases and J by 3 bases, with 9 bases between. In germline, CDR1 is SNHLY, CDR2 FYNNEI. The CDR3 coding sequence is TGTGCCAGCAAGACATCATACACCGGGGAGCTGTTTTTT. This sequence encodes CASKTSYTGELFF.

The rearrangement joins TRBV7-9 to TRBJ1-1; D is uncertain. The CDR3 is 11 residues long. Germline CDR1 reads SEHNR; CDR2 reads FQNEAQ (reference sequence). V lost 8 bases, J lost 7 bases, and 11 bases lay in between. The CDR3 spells CASGRVNEAFF. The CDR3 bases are TGTGCCAGCGGCCGGGTAAATGAAGCTTTCTTT.

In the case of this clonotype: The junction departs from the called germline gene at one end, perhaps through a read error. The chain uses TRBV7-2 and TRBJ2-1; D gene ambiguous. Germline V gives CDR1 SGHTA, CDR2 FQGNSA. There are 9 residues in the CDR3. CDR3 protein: CASSREQFF. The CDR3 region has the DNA TGCGCCAGCAGCCGGGAGCAGTTCTTC.

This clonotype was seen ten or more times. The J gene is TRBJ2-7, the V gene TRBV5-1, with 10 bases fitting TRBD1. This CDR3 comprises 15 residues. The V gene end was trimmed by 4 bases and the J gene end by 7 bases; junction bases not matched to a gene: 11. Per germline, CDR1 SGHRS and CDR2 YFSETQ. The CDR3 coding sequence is TGCGCCAGCAGCGACCCGGGACAGGGGAACGGGGAGCAGTACTTC. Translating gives CASSDPGQGNGEQYF.

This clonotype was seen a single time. The CDR3: CASSQAGTQETQYF. The CDR3 region has the DNA TGTGCCAGCAGCCAAGCAGGGACACAAGAGACCCAGTACTTC. V gene TRBV7-3 combines with J gene TRBJ2-5; maybe TRBD1 (6 bases). The CDR3 covers 14 residues. With 5 bases removed from V and 2 bases from J, the gap between germline ends came to 12 bases. CDR1 is SGHTA, CDR2 FQGTGA, per germline. Based on the CDR3 plus reference TRBV7-3 and TRBJ2-5, the full variable domain is GAGVSQTPSNKVTEKGKYVELRCDPISGHTALYWYRQSLGQGPEFLIYFQGTGAADDSGLPNDRFFAVRPEGSVSTLKIQRTERGDSAVYLCASSQAGTQETQYFGPGTRLLVL.

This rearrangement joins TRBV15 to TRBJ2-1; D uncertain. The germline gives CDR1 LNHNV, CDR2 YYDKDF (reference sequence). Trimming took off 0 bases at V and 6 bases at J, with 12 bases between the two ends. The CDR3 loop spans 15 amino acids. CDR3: CATSRDRASTNEQFF. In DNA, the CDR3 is TGTGCCACCAGCAGAGATAGGGCCTCGACCAATGAGCAGTTCTTC.

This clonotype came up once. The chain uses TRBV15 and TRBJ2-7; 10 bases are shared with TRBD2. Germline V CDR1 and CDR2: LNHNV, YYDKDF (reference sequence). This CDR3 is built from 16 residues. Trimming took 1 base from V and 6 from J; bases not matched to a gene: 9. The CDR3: CATSRGESGGAGEQYF. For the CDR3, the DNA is TGTGCCACCAGCAGAGGGGAGAGCGGGGGGGCAGGCGAGCAGTACTTC.

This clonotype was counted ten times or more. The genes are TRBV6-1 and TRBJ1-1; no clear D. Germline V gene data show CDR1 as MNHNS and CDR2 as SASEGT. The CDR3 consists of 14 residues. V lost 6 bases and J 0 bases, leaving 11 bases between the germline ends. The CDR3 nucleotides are TGTGCCAGCAGAGCCCGGGTGATGAACACTGAAGCTTTCTTT. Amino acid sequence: CASRARVMNTEAFF.

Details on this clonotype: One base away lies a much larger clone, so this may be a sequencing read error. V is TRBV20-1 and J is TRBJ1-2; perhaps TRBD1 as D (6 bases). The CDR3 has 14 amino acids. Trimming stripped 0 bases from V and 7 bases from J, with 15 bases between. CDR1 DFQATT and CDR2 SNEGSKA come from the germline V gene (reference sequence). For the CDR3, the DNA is TGCAGTGCTAGAGAATCGACAGGCACCTGTGGCTACACCTTC. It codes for CSARESTGTCGYTF.

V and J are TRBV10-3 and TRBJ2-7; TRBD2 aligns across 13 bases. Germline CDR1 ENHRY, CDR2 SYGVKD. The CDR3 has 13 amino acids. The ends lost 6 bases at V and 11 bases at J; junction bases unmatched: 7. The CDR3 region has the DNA TGTGCCATCAGGCCGGGACTAGCGGGATCAGAGTACTTC. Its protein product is CAIRPGLAGSEYF.

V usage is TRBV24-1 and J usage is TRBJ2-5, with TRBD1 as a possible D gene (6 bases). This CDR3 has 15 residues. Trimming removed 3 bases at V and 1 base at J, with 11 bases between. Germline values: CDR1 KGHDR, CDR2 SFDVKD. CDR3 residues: CATSDPDSGQETQYF. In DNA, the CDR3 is TGTGCCACCAGTGATCCGGACAGTGGCCAAGAGACCCAGTACTTC.

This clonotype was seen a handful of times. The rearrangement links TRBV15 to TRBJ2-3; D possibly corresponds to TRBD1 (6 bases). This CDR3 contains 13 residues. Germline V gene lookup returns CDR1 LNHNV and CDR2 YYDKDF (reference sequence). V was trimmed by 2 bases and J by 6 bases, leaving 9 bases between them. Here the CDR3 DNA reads TGTGCCACCAGCAGAACCACAGGGGATACGCAGTATTTT. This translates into CATSRTTGDTQYF.

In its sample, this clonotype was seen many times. CDR3 residues: CASSFSSFVELFF. The CDR3 nucleotides are TGTGCCAGCAGTTTCAGCAGTTTCGTGGAGCTGTTTTTT. This chain connects TRBV12-3 or TRBV12-4 to TRBJ2-2; no clear D gene. This CDR3 is built from 13 residues. The ends were cut back, 3 bases at V and 10 bases at J, with 12 bases in the middle.

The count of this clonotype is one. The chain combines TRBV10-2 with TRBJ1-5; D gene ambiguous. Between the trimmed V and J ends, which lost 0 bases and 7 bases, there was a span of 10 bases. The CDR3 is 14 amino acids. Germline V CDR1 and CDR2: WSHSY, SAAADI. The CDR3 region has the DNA TGCGCCAGCAGTGAGTCGACTCGTGACCAGCCCCAGCATTTT. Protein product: CASSESTRDQPQHF.

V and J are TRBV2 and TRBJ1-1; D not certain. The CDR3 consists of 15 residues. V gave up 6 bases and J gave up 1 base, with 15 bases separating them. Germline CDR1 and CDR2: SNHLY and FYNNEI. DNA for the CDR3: TGTGCCAGCAGCCAAGAGGCAGGAAGGAACACTGAAGCTTTCTTT. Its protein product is CASSQEAGRNTEAFF.

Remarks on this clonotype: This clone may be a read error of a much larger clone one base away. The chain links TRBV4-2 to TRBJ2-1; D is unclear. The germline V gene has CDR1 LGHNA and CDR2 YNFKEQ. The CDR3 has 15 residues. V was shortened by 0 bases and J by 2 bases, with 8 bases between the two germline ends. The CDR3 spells CASSQELRPYNEQFF. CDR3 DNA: TGTGCCAGCAGCCAAGAACTAAGGCCCTACAATGAGCAGTTCTTC.

The CDR3 nucleotides are TGTGCCACCAGTGATCCCAGGACAGGGCACACCGGGGAGCTGTTTTTT. It yields the protein CATSDPRTGHTGELFF. This chain links TRBV24-1 with TRBJ2-2; the match to TRBD1 covers 8 bases. The V gene's germline CDR1 is KGHDR and CDR2 SFDVKD. The CDR3 runs to 16 residues. V shed 3 bases and J 3 bases; nucleotides not matched to a gene: 5.

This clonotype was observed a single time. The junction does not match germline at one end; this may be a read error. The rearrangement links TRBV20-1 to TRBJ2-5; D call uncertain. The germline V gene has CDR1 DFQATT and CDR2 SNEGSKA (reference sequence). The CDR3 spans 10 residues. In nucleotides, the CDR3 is TGCAGTGCTGAGGAAGAGACCCAGCACTTC. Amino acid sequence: CSAEEETQHF.

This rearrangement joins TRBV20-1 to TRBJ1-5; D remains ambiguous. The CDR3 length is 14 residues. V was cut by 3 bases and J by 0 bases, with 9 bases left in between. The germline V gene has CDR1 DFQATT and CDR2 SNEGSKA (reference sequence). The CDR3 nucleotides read TGCAGTGCTAGTAAGGCCCTTAGCAATCAGCCCCAGCATTTT. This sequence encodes CSASKALSNQPQHF.

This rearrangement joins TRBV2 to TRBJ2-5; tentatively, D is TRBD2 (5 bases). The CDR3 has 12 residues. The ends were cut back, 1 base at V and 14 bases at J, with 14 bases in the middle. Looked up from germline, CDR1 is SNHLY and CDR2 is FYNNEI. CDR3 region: CASSEEALVYYF. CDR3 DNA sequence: TGTGCCAGCAGTGAAGAAGCACTAGTCTATTACTTC.

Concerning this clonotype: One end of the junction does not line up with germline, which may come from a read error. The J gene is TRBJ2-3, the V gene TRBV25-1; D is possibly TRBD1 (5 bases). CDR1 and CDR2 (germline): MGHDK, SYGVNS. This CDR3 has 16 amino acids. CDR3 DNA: TGTGCCACCAGTGATTTGAAGGGGTTCGGCACAGATACGCAGTATTTT. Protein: CATSDLKGFGTDTQYF.

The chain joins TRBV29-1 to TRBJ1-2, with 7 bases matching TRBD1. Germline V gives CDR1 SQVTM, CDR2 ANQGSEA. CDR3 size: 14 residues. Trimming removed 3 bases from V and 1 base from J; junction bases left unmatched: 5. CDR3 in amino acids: CSVEDRRNNYGYTF. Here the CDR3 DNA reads TGCAGCGTTGAGGACAGGCGGAATAACTATGGCTACACCTTC.